This T cell receptor beta chain derives from a study of blood T cell repertoires in COVID-19. Using immunoSEQ multiplex PCR, the repertoire was profiled, and TCRdb retains in-frame clones only, with some absent. The table has some 150,000 clones, roughly nine tenths seen once; the top ten hold approximately 6.5%. Trimming removed 2 bases from V and 8 bases from J; junction bases left unmatched: 4. Germline-derived CDR1 and CDR2 are SGHAT and FQNNGV. The CDR3 consists of 14 residues. Sample: peripheral blood. V and J are TRBV11-2 and TRBJ1-4, with 8 bases lining up with TRBD1. This TCR was recovered from a woman at least 80 years old in a cohort sampled during active or convalescent COVID-19. The CDR3 coding sequence is TGTGCCAGCAGCTTAACGACAGGGGAAGAAAAACTGTTTTTT. Its protein is CASSLTTGEEKLFF.